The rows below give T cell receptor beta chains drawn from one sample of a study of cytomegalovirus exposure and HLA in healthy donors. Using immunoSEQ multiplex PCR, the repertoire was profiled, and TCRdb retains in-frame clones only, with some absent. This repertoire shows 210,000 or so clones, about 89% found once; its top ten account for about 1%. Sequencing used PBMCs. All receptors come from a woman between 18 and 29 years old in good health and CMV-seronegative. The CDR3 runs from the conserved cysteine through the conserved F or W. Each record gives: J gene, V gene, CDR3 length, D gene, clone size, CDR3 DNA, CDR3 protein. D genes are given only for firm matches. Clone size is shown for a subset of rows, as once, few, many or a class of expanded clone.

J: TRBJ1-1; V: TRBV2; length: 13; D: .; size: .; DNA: TGTGCCAGCAGAGTCCTGACGGGCACTGAAGCTTTCTTT; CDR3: CASRVLTGTEAFF
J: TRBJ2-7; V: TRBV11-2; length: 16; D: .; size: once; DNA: TGTGCCAGCAGAGAAACGACACCGGGGGTTACCTACGAGCAGTACTTC; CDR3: CASRETTPGVTYEQYF
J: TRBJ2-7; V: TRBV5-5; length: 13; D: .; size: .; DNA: TGTGCCAGCAGCTGGACAAGATACTACGAGCAGTACTTC; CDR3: CASSWTRYYEQYF
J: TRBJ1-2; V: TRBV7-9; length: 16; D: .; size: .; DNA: TGTGCCAGCAGCCACAGGGCCCAGGGAGTCCTACGAGGCTACACCTTC; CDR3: CASSHRAQGVLRGYTF
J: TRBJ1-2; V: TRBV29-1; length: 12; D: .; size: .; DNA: TGCAGCGTGGATACAGGGCCCGGGGGCTACACCTTC; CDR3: CSVDTGPGGYTF
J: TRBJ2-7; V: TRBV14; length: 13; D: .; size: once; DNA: TGTGCCAGCAGCCAAGATCTGGTGGCCGAGCAGTACTTC; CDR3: CASSQDLVAEQYF
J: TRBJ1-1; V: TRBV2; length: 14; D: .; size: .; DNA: TGTGCCAGCAGTGAAGTACAGGGGAACACTGAAGCTTTCTTT; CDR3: CASSEVQGNTEAFF
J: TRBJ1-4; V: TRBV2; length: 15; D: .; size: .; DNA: TGTGCCAGCAGCAGGTTAGGGGGGGCTAGTGAAAAACTGTTTTTT; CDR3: CASSRLGGASEKLFF
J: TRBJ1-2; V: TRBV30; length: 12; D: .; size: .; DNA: TGTGCCTGGAGCCCAAGAGGCTATGGCTACACCTTC; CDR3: CAWSPRGYGYTF
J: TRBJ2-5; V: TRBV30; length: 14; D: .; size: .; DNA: TGTGCCTGGAGGCGGGGGCTTGTAAGCGAGACCCAGTACTTC; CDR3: CAWRRGLVSETQYF
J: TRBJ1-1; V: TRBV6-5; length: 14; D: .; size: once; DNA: TGTGCCAGCAGTTTCTACAGGATGGGCACTGAAGCTTTCTTT; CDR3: CASSFYRMGTEAFF
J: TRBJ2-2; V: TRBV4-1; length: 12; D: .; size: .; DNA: TGCGCCAGCAGCCTGGGGGGCGGGGAGCTGTTTTTT; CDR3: CASSLGGGELFF
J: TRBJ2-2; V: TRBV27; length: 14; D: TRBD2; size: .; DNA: TGTGCCAGCAGCGGGAGGACGAACACCGGGGAGCTGTTTTTT; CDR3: CASSGRTNTGELFF
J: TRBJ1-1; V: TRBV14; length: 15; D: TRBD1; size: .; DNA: TGTGCCAGCAGCCAAGCGGACAGGTTTAGAACTGAAGCTTTCTTT; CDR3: CASSQADRFRTEAFF
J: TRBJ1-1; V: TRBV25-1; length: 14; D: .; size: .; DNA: TGTGCCAGCAGTGCCCCGCGGGGGGCCACTGAAGCTTTCTTT; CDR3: CASSAPRGATEAFF
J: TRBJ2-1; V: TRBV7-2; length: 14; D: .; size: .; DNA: TGTGCCAGCAGCCCCTTCGCCACTAACAATGAGCAGTTCTTC; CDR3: CASSPFATNNEQFF
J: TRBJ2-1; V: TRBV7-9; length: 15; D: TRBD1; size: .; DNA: TGTGCCAGCAGCCAAGGACAGGGGGCGCGAAATGAGCAGTTCTTC; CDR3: CASSQGQGARNEQFF
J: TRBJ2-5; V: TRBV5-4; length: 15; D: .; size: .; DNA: TGTGCCAGCAGCTTGCGCCGCGCACCCTCAGAGACCCAGTACTTC; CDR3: CASSLRRAPSETQYF
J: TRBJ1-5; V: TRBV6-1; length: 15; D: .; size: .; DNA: TGTGCCAGCAGTGAACGGGGTAGGGCCAATCAGCCCCAGCATTTT; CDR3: CASSERGRANQPQHF
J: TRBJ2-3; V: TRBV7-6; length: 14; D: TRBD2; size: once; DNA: TGTGCCAGCACTAGCGGGAGTCGGATAGATACGCAGTATTTT; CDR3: CASTSGSRIDTQYF
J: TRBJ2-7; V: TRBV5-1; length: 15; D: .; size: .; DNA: TGCGCCAGCAGCTTAGGAGCAGCTTCTTCCTACGAGCAGTACTTC; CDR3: CASSLGAASSYEQYF
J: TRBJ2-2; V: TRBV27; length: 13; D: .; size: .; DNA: TGTGCCAGCAGTTTGTCTCTTCGTGGGGAGCTGTTTTTT; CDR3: CASSLSLRGELFF
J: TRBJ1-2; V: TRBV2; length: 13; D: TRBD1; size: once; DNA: TGTGCCAGCAGTGGACAGGGGAGCTATGGCTACACCTTC; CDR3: CASSGQGSYGYTF
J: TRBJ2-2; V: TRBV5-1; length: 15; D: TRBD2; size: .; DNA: TGCGCCAGCAGCGCGACTAGCGACGACACCGGGGAGCTGTTTTTT; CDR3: CASSATSDDTGELFF
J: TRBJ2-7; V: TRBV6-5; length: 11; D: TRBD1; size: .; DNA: TGTGCCAGCAGTCAGGGGGCCGAGCAGTACTTC; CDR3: CASSQGAEQYF
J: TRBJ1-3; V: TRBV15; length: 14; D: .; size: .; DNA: TGTGCCACCAGCGAGGGAGGACTGGGGAACACCATATATTTT; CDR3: CATSEGGLGNTIYF
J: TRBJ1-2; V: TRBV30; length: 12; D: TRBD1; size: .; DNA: TGTGCCTGGAGTAAACCGGGACAGCTTTACACCTTC; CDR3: CAWSKPGQLYTF
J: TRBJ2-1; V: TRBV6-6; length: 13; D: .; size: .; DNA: TGTGCCAGCGCTCCCCCAGTTCAAGATGAGCAGTTCTTC; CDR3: CASAPPVQDEQFF
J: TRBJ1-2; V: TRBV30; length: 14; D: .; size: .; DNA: TGTGCCTGGAGTCTGCAGGATATAAACTATGGCTACACCTTC; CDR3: CAWSLQDINYGYTF